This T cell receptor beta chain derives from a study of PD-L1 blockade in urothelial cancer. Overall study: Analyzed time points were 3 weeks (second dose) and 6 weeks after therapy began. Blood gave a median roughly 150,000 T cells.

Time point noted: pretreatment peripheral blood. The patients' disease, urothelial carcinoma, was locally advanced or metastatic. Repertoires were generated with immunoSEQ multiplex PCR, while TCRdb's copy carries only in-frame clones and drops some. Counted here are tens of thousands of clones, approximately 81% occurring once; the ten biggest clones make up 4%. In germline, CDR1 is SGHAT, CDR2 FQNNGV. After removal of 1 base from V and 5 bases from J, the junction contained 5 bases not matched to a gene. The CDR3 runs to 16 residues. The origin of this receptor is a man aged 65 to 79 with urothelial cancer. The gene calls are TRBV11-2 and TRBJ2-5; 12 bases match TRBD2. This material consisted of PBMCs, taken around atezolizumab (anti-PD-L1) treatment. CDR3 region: CASSLALAGGRETQYF. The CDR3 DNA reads TGTGCCAGCAGCTTAGCGCTAGCGGGGGGGCGTGAGACCCAGTACTTC.